This T cell receptor (beta chain) was sequenced in a study of cytomegalovirus exposure and HLA in healthy donors. Study-wide results and limits: An analysis was carried out at a later point. It showed that HLA-associated TCR beta chains were more clonally expanded than equally common non-associated chains. HLA restriction was apparent for most CMV-associated TCR beta chains in a later analysis. The classifier was said to identify cytomegalovirus status with high specificity and sensitivity. The authors assumed roughly uniform sequencing depth across donors for presence/absence analyses.

Vbeta (60) and Jbeta (13) primers were used in the PCR. Sequenced by immunoSEQ multiplex PCR; TCRdb stores in-frame clones only, minus some. The record lists some 200,000 clones, of which the ten most abundant hold 0.74%. Of note for this clone: What it binds is not known.

The CDR3 runs to 14 residues. The germline CDR1 and CDR2 sequences are MDHEN and SYDVKM. V shed 6 bases, J shed 6 bases, and the junction held 8 bases outside the gene matches. The sequence derives from a boy aged 5-17 years in good health and CMV-seronegative. Input material: PBMCs. This sequence joins TRBV28 and TRBJ2-7; 10 nucleotides match TRBD1. CDR3 DNA sequence: TGTGCCAGCAGGCCGGGACAGGGGTTCTTCGAGCAGTACTTC. Translating gives CASRPGQGFFEQYF. Full variable domain (remainder filled in from reference TRBV28 and TRBJ2-7): DVKVTQSSRYLVKRTGEKVFLECVQDMDHENMFWYRQDPGLGLRLIYFSYDVKMKEKGDIPEGYSVSREKKERFSLILESASTNQTSMYLCASRPGQGFFEQYFGPGTRLTVT.